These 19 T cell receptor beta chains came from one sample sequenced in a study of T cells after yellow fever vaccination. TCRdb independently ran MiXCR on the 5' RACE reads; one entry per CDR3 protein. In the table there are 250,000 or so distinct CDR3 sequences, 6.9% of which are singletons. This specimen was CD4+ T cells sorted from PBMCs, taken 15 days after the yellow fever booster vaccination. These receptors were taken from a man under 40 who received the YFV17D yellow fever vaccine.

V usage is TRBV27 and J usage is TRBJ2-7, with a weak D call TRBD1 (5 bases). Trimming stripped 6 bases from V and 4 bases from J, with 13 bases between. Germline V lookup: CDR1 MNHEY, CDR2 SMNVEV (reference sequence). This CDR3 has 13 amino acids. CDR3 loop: CASSLLKGYEQYF. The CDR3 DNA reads TGTGCCAGCAGCCTTCTGAAGGGGTACGAGCAGTACTTC.

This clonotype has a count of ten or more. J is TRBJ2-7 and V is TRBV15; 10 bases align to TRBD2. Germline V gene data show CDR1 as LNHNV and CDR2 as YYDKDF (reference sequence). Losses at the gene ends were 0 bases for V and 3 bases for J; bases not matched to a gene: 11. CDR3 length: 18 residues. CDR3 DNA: TGTGCCACCAGCAGAGAGGTAGCGGGAGGACATCTCAACTACGAGCAGTACTTC. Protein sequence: CATSREVAGGHLNYEQYF.

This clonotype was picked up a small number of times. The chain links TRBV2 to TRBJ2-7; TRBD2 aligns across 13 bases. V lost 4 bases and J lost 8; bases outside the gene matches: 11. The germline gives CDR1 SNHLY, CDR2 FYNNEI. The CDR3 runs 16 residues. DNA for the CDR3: TGTGCCAGCAGTGGGAAGGAAGGACTAGCGGGAGCCAAGCAGTACTTC. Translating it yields CASSGKEGLAGAKQYF.

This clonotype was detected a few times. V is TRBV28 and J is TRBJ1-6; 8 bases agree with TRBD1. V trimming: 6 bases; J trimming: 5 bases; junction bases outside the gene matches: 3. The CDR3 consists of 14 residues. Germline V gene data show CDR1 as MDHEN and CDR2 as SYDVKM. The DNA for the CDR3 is TGTGCCAGCAGAACAGGGGGAGATAATTCACCCCTCCACTTT. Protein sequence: CASRTGGDNSPLHF.

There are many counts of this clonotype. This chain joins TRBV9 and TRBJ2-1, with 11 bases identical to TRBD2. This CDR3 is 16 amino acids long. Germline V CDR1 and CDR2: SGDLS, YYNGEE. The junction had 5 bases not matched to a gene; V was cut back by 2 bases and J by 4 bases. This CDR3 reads CASSVLSGRGYNEQFF. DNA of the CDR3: TGTGCCAGCAGCGTCCTTAGCGGGAGGGGATACAATGAGCAGTTCTTC.

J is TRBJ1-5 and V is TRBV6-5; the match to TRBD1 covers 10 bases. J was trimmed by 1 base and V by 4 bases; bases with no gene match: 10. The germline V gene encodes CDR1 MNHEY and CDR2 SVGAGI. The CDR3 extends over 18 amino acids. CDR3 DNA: TGTGCCAGCAGTTCCACGACAGGGGGCTGGTTAAGCAATCAGCCCCAGCATTTT. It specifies CASSSTTGGWLSNQPQHF.

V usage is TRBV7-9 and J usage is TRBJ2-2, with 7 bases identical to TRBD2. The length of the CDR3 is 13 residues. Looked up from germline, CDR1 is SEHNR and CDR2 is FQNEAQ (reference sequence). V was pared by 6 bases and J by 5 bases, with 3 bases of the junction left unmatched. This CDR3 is CASSTGGTGELFF. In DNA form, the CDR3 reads TGTGCCAGCAGTACCGGGGGGACCGGGGAGCTGTTTTTT.

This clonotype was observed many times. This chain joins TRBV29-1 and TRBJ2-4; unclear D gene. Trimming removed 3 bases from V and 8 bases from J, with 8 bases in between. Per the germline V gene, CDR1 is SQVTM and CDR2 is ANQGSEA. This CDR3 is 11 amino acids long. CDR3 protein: CSVDPGDIQYF. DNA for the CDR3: TGCAGCGTTGACCCGGGTGACATTCAGTACTTC. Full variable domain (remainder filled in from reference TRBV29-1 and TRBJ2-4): SAVISQKPSRDICQRGTSLTIQCQVDSQVTMMFWYRQQPGQSLTLIATANQGSEATYESGFVIDKFPISRPNLTFSTLTVSNMSPEDSSIYLCSVDPGDIQYFGAGTRLSVL.

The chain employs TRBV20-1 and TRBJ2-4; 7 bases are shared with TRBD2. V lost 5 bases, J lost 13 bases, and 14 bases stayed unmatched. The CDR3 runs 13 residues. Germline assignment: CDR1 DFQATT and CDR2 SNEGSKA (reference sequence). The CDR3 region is CSAHVGGTNQQYF. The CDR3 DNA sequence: TGCAGTGCTCATGTCGGGGGGACCAACCAACAGTACTTC.

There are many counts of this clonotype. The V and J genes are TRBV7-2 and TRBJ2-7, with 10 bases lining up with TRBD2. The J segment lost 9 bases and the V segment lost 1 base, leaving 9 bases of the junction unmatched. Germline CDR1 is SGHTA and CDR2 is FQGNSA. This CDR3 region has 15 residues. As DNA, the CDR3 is TGTGCCAGCAGCTTAGGGCCGCTAGCGGGAGTAAGGCAGTACTTC. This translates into CASSLGPLAGVRQYF.

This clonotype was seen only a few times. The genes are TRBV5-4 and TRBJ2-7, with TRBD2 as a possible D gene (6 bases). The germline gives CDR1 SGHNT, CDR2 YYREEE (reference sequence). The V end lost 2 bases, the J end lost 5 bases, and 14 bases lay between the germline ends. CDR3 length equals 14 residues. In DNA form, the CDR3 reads TGTGCCAGCAGCTTCAGACGGGCTAGCGACGAGCAGTACTTC. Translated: CASSFRRASDEQYF.

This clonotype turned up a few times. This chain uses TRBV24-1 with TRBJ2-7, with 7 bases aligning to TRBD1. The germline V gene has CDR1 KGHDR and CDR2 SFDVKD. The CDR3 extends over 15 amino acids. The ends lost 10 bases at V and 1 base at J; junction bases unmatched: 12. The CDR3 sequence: CATAAPAGGSYEQYF. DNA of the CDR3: TGTGCCACAGCGGCACCGGCAGGGGGATCCTACGAGCAGTACTTC.

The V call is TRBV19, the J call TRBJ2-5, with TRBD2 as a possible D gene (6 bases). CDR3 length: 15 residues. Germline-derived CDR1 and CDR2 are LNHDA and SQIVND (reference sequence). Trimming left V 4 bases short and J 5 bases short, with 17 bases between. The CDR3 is CASSNPVEGRETQYF. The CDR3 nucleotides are TGTGCCAGTAGTAACCCCGTGGAGGGACGGGAGACCCAGTACTTC.

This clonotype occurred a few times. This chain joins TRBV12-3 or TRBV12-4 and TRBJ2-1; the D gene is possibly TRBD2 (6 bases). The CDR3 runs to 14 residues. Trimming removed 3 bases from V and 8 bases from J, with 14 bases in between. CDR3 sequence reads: CASSLETGVHEQFF. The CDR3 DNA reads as TGTGCCAGCAGTTTGGAGACGGGGGTCCATGAGCAGTTCTTC.

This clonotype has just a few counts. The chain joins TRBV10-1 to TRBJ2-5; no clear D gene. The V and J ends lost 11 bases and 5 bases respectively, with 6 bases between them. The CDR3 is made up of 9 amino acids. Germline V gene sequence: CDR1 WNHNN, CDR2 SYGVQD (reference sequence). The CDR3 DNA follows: TGCGCCTGCGCGGAGACCCAGTACTTC. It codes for CACAETQYF.

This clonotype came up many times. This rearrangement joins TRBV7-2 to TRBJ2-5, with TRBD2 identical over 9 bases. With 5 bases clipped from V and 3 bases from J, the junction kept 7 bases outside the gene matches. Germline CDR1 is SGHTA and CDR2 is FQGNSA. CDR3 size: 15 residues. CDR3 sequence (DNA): TGTGCCAGCAGCCCGAGAGCGGGAGGCGAAGAGACCCAGTACTTC. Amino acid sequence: CASSPRAGGEETQYF.

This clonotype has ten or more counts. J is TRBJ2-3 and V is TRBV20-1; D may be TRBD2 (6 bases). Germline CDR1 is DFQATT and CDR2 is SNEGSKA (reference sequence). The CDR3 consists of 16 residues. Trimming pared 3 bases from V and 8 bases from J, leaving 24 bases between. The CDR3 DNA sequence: TGCAGTGCTAGGATCGGTTATCGGGAGCCTCCGGGTACGCAGTATTTT. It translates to CSARIGYREPPGTQYF.

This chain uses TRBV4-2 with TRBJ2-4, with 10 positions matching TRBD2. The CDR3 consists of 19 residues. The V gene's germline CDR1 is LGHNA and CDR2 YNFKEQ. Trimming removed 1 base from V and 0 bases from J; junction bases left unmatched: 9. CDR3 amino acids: CASSQVVRTSGLAKNIQYF. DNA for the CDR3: TGTGCCAGCAGCCAAGTAGTCAGGACTAGCGGATTAGCCAAAAACATTCAGTACTTC.

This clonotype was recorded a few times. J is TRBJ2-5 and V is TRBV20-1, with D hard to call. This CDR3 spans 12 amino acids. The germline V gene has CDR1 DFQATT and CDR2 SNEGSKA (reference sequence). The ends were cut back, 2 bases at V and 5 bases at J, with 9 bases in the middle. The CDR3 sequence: CSARPLEETQYF. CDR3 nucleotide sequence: TGCAGTGCTAGACCCCTTGAGGAGACCCAGTACTTC.